Below, 2 T cell receptor beta chains from the same sample are listed, as sequenced in a study of control samples from healthy donors and cancer patients. Produced via immunoSEQ multiplex PCR; TCRdb's table is partial and in-frame only. There are about 76,000 clones in the sample; 75% to 90% occur only once, and roughly a tenth lies in the top ten. The sample comprised PBMCs. The receptors were gathered from a woman between 45 and 60 years old with colorectal cancer.

V and J are TRBV10-3 and TRBJ2-6; D is undetermined. Germline V CDR1 and CDR2: ENHRY, SYGVKD. This CDR3 has 15 residues. The ends were cut back, 3 bases at V and 0 bases at J, with 6 bases in the middle. CDR3 sequence: CAISDGTSGANVLTF. The CDR3 nucleotides are TGTGCCATCAGTGACGGCACCTCTGGGGCCAACGTCCTGACTTTC.

The rearrangement links TRBV6-2 or TRBV6-3 to TRBJ2-3; 7 bases are shared with TRBD1. Germline V lookup: CDR1 MNHEY, CDR2 SVGEGT. The CDR3 consists of 17 residues. Trimming took 5 bases from V and 2 from J; bases not matched to a gene: 13. The CDR3 coding sequence is TGTGCCAGCAGTCACGGGGCGTGGGACAGCCTCACAGATACGCAGTATTTT. Its protein product is CASSHGAWDSLTDTQYF.